The source of this TCR beta chain is a study of shared clonotypes between healthy human individuals. Study outcomes and limitations: Tissues were not sampled, only blood, and their repertoires likely differ.

The authors distributed each subset's genomic DNA evenly over several immunoSEQ plates. Here immunoSEQ multiplex PCR was the method, and the copy in TCRdb shows in-frame clones only, minus some. This sample has 500,000 to 650,000 clones; around 76% occur once, and the top ten carry 12%. Turning to this clone: Its antigen is not identified.

CDR3 size: 16 residues. V dropped 0 bases and J dropped 0 bases, with 10 bases sitting between them. Germline lookup yields CDR1 SGDLS and CDR2 YYNGEE. The sample comprised PBMCs. The V gene is TRBV9, the J gene TRBJ1-3; D call uncertain. This clonotype originated in a woman aged 40 to 49 in good health. Some clones in this sample may be carry-over from other donors' samples. The CDR3 nucleotides are TGTGCCAGCAGCGTAGCTCCGGTCAGCTCTGGAAACACCATATATTTT. Translating it yields CASSVAPVSSGNTIYF. The whole variable domain, filled in from reference TRBV9 and TRBJ1-3, reads DSGVTQTPKHLITATGQRVTLRCSPRSGDLSVYWYQQSLDQGLQFLIQYYNGEERAKGNILERFSAQQFPDLHSELNLSSLELGDSALYFCASSVAPVSSGNTIYFGEGSWLTVV.